This is a list of T cell receptor beta chains from one sample in a study of blood T cell repertoires in COVID-19. The data were produced by immunoSEQ multiplex PCR, yet TCRdb's version contains in-frame clones alone and is incomplete. In the table there are about 73,000 clones, around 88% of which are singletons. Sequenced material: peripheral blood. The receptor source for this set is a man aged 50 to 59 with active COVID-19. The CDR3 runs from the conserved cysteine through the conserved F or W. D genes are given only for firm matches. A row's size may be missing; if present it is once, few, many or a size class.

D | J | V | size | CDR3 | DNA
NA | TRBJ2-3 | TRBV7-2 | NA | CASSPGTSSDTQYF | TGTGCCAGCAGCCCTGGGACTTCTTCAGATACGCAGTATTTT
NA | TRBJ2-7 | TRBV5-1 | NA | CASSSKTGSYEQYF | TGCGCCAGCAGCTCAAAGACAGGTTCCTACGAGCAGTACTTC
NA | TRBJ2-7 | TRBV2 | NA | CASREDSYEQYF | TGTGCCAGCAGAGAGGATTCCTACGAGCAGTACTTC
NA | TRBJ2-2 | TRBV18 | NA | CASSSRQPNTGELFF | TGTGCCAGCTCATCCAGACAGCCTAACACCGGGGAGCTGTTTTTT
TRBD2 | TRBJ2-7 | TRBV6-5 | NA | CATGGTSGSYEQYF | TGTGCCACCGGGGGGACTAGCGGCTCCTACGAGCAGTACTTC
TRBD1 | TRBJ1-2 | TRBV6-1 | few | CASSEGQGIGGYTF | TGTGCCAGCAGTGAGGGACAGGGGATTGGTGGCTACACCTTC
NA | TRBJ2-2 | TRBV28 | once | CASSLGGPNTGELFF | TGTGCCAGCAGTTTAGGCGGTCCTAACACCGGGGAGCTGTTTTTT
TRBD1 | TRBJ2-2 | TRBV25-1 | NA | CASSADRDTGELFF | TGTGCCAGCAGTGCGGACAGGGACACCGGGGAGCTGTTTTTT
NA | TRBJ1-2 | TRBV5-6 | once | CASSPARGYGYTF | TGTGCCAGCAGTCCAGCAAGGGGATATGGCTACACCTTC
NA | TRBJ2-7 | TRBV14 | NA | CASSQGQLNYEQYF | TGTGCCAGCAGCCAAGGACAGTTAAACTACGAGCAGTACTTC
NA | TRBJ1-3 | TRBV4-1 | NA | CASSQVASRSSGNTIYF | TGCGCCAGCAGCCAAGTCGCTAGCCGGTCCTCTGGAAACACCATATATTTT
TRBD2 | TRBJ2-7 | TRBV2 | NA | CASSATSGASYEQYF | TGTGCCAGCAGTGCGACTAGCGGGGCCTCCTACGAGCAGTACTTC
TRBD1 | TRBJ1-4 | TRBV9 | NA | CASSIDRGGEKLFF | TGTGCCAGCAGCATCGACAGGGGTGGGGAAAAACTGTTTTTT
TRBD1 | TRBJ2-5 | TRBV6-1 | NA | CASSDPGQVKETQYF | TGTGCCAGCAGTGATCCGGGACAGGTAAAAGAGACCCAGTACTTC
NA | TRBJ1-2 | TRBV11-2 | NA | CASSSLRRGRGYTF | TGTGCCAGCAGTTCCCTCAGGAGGGGTCGCGGCTACACCTTC
TRBD2 | TRBJ2-1 | TRBV6-2/TRBV6-3 | NA | CASSYVGAGLNEQFF | TGTGCCAGCAGTTATGTAGGAGCGGGGCTCAATGAGCAGTTCTTC
NA | TRBJ1-1 | TRBV2 | NA | CASRETAISHGLNTEAFF | TGTGCCAGCAGGGAGACCGCGATAAGTCACGGTCTCAACACTGAAGCTTTCTTT
TRBD1 | TRBJ2-2 | TRBV5-1 | NA | CASSPDRSNTGELFF | TGCGCCAGCAGCCCGGACAGGTCGAACACCGGGGAGCTGTTTTTT
TRBD1 | TRBJ2-7 | TRBV18 | NA | CASSPVQGSGEQYF | TGTGCCAGCTCACCCGTACAGGGGAGCGGCGAGCAGTACTTC
TRBD2 | TRBJ2-1 | TRBV6-2/TRBV6-3 | medium-sized | CASSYQSGRGNEQFF | TGTGCCAGCAGTTACCAAAGCGGGAGAGGGAATGAGCAGTTCTTC
NA | TRBJ1-1 | TRBV10-3 | many | CAISDWNTEAFF | TGTGCCATCAGTGACTGGAACACTGAAGCTTTCTTT
NA | TRBJ1-2 | TRBV19 | NA | CASSSPGDATWGYTF | TGTGCCAGTAGTAGCCCAGGTGACGCCACCTGGGGCTACACCTTC
NA | TRBJ1-2 | TRBV11-2 | NA | CASSLRGGTGYTF | TGTGCCAGCAGCTTGAGGGGAGGGACCGGCTACACCTTC
NA | TRBJ1-5 | TRBV18 | NA | CASSAQGGSNQPQHF | TGTGCCAGCTCAGCACAGGGAGGGAGCAATCAGCCCCAGCATTTT
NA | TRBJ1-1 | TRBV28 | NA | CASSRDVTEAFF | TGTGCCAGCAGTCGGGATGTGACTGAAGCTTTCTTT
NA | TRBJ2-3 | TRBV6-5 | NA | CASSTGGRGDTQYF | TGTGCCAGCAGTACTGGGGGGAGAGGAGATACGCAGTATTTT
NA | TRBJ1-2 | TRBV15 | NA | CATSSRGGDGYTF | TGTGCCACCAGCTCCAGAGGAGGGGATGGCTACACCTTC
TRBD1 | TRBJ2-2 | TRBV7-2 | NA | CASSLTGANTGELFF | TGTGCCAGCAGCTTGACAGGGGCGAACACCGGGGAGCTGTTTTTT
TRBD1 | TRBJ2-6 | TRBV7-2 | NA | CASSPGGAGANVLTF | TGTGCCAGCAGCCCAGGGGGCGCTGGGGCCAACGTCCTGACTTTC
TRBD2 | TRBJ2-1 | TRBV20-1 | NA | CSASRPSGSSYNEQFF | TGCAGTGCTAGTAGGCCTAGCGGGAGCTCCTACAATGAGCAGTTCTTC
NA | TRBJ2-3 | TRBV5-1 | NA | CASSLLGVRTDTQYF | TGCGCCAGCAGCTTGCTGGGCGTCCGCACAGATACGCAGTATTTT
NA | TRBJ1-1 | TRBV5-4 | NA | CASSWAGRRPTEAFF | TGTGCCAGCAGCTGGGCGGGGAGAAGGCCAACTGAAGCTTTCTTT
NA | TRBJ1-2 | TRBV3-1/TRBV3-2 | NA | CASSQDSGGNLYGYTF | TGTGCCAGCAGCCAAGATTCTGGAGGGAACCTCTATGGCTACACCTTC
NA | TRBJ1-3 | TRBV5-1 | NA | CASSWGPVSGNTIYF | TGCGCCAGCAGTTGGGGGCCGGTCTCTGGAAACACCATATATTTT
NA | TRBJ2-7 | TRBV9 | NA | CASSSGYEQYF | TGTGCCAGCAGCTCAGGCTACGAGCAGTACTTC
NA | TRBJ1-4 | TRBV28 | NA | CASSFGGTNEKLFF | TGTGCCAGCAGTTTCGGCGGGACTAATGAAAAACTGTTTTTT
TRBD2 | TRBJ2-1 | TRBV5-4 | NA | CASSLALAGSDEQFF | TGTGCCAGCAGCTTGGCCCTAGCGGGAAGCGATGAGCAGTTCTTC
NA | TRBJ1-6 | TRBV28 | NA | CAAGVGNSPLHF | TGTGCCGCGGGGGTAGGGAATTCACCCCTCCACTTT
NA | TRBJ1-5 | TRBV5-4 | many | CASSYLPGQPQHF | TGTGCCAGCAGCTACCTCCCAGGTCAGCCCCAGCATTTT
NA | TRBJ1-2 | TRBV19 | NA | CASSTNSGNYGYTF | TGTGCCAGTAGTACCAATTCGGGGAACTATGGCTACACCTTC
TRBD2 | TRBJ2-1 | TRBV6-4 | NA | CASSDMASGTEQFF | TGTGCCAGCAGTGATATGGCTAGCGGGACTGAGCAGTTCTTC
NA | TRBJ2-7 | TRBV6-1 | NA | CASSEVLLEQYF | TGTGCCAGCAGTGAAGTGCTACTCGAGCAGTACTTC
NA | TRBJ2-1 | TRBV7-2 | NA | CASSLALQNEQFF | TGTGCCAGCAGCTTAGCGCTTCAGAATGAGCAGTTCTTC
NA | TRBJ2-3 | TRBV2 | NA | CASSELTSSDTQYF | TGTGCCAGCAGTGAATTAACTAGCTCAGATACGCAGTATTTT
NA | TRBJ2-2 | TRBV7-2 | NA | CASREGGRGAGELFF | TGTGCCAGCAGGGAGGGGGGGCGCGGGGCCGGGGAGCTGTTTTTT